The present TCR beta chain was sequenced within a study of T cell repertoires in cytomegalovirus infection. At the level of the study: Signatures in public TCR beta sequences pointed to both CMV infection and matching HLA type.

About this clonotype: Its antigen is undetermined.

TCRdb analysed the reads with MiXCR anew, one entry per CDR3 protein. Of a few hundred thousand distinct CDR3 sequences listed, over 35% are singletons. CDR3 length: 15 residues. Per the germline V gene, CDR1 is SGHVS and CDR2 is FNYEAQ. V was pared by 5 bases and J by 1 base, with 7 bases of the junction left unmatched. Study observations and caveats: What dominated the ex vivo response were HLA-C-restricted CMV-specific TCR beta clonotypes. Identification of carriers of CMV plus the relevant HLA was performed using cumulative public TCR beta family frequency.

The TCR originated in a human donor in good health (CMV status not recorded). Some clones in this sample may be carry-over from other donors' samples. The gene calls are TRBV7-6 and TRBJ2-5; 7 bases match TRBD2. The input for sequencing was cultured PBMCs, taken from culture after CMV antigen stimulation. CDR3 in amino acids: CASSPRTGGQETQYF. CDR3 nucleotides: TGTGCCAGCAGCCCCCGGACGGGGGGCCAAGAGACCCAGTACTTC.